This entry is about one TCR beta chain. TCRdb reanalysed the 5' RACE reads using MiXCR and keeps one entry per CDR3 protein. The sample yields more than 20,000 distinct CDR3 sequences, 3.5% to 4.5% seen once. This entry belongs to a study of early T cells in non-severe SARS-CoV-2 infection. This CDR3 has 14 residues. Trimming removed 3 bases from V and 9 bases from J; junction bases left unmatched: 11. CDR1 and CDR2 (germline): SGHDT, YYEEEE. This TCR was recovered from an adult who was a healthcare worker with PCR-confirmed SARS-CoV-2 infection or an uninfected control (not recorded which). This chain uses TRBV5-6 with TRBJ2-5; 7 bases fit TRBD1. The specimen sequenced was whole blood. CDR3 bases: TGTGCCAGCAGCTCACCCGGACCCACAGGGGCCCAGTACTTC. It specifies CASSSPGPTGAQYF.